This T cell receptor (beta chain) is from a study of cytomegalovirus exposure and HLA in healthy donors. CDR1 is SGHVS, CDR2 FQNEAQ, per germline. This CDR3 contains 15 residues. The trim removed 5 bases at V and 7 bases at J, leaving 9 bases unmatched. This clone showed up just a few times. As yet, its antigen is unknown. The PCR was carried out with 60 Vbeta primers and 13 Jbeta primers. Method: immunoSEQ multiplex PCR; TCRdb's copy keeps in-frame clones and lacks some. The sample consists of 150,000 to 200,000 clones, roughly four fifths of them appearing once. General observations from the study: It was reportedly the case that the classifier diagnosed cytomegalovirus status with high specificity and sensitivity. In a later analysis, TCR association rates varied by HLA locus: DRB1 most, HLA-C fewest. Solely CMV serostatus was available to characterize immune exposure. Prior analysis indicated that the majority of TCR beta V segments exhibited productivity approximately 90% or approximately 30% of the time.

This receptor was identified in a man in his fifties or sixties in good health and CMV-seropositive. Material: PBMCs. The chain is built from TRBV7-8 and TRBJ2-2; 8 nucleotides agree with TRBD1. The CDR3 DNA sequence: TGTGCCAGCAGCGAACAGGGGGTTGGAGACGGGGAGCTGTTTTTT. Translation: CASSEQGVGDGELFF.